This TCR beta chain was captured in a study of blood T cell repertoires in COVID-19. Everyone who took part was roughly 18 to 90 years old, and they came from 20 to 25 US areas. Clinical history as reported by participants underpinned cohort assignment. Symptom resolution, clearance, or two negative PCRs marked donors in Cohort 3 as recovered. The data were produced by immunoSEQ multiplex PCR, yet TCRdb's version contains in-frame clones alone and is incomplete. Found here are roughly 200,000 clones, around 82% of them singletons; the top ten hold 10% to 15%. Comment on this clone: At one end, the junction sequence differs from germline, possibly due to a read error.

Sequencing used PBMCs or T cells enriched from blood (not recorded which). The TCR was taken from a man between 40 and 49 years old who had recovered from COVID-19.

The CDR3 sequence is CASREGAAPGGPTNTEAFF. CDR3 in DNA: TGTGCCAGCAGGGAAGGGGCGGCCCCTGGGGGCCCAACGAACACTGAAGCTTTCTTT. V usage is TRBV6-1 and J usage is TRBJ1-1; maybe TRBD1 (6 bases). CDR3 length: 19 residues. CDR1 is MNHNS, CDR2 SASEGT, per germline.